The 25 T cell receptor beta chains listed next were all sequenced from one sample in a study of blood T cells in healthy people across ages. The authors ran a second PCR of roughly 7 to 11 cycles using a sample-barcoded 5' primer and a J-beta primer mix. TCRdb ran MiXCR on the 5' RACE reads and lists one entry per CDR3 protein. The data show under 2,000,000 distinct CDR3 sequences, with around 50% seen just once and around 2.1% held by the top ten. Sequenced input: blood. The receptors stem from a woman between 40 and 50 years old in good health.

The chain combines TRBV20-1 with TRBJ2-1; 10 nucleotides line up with TRBD2. The CDR3 loop spans 19 amino acids. CDR1 and CDR2 from the germline V gene are DFQATT and SNEGSKA (reference sequence). The V segment lost 5 bases and the J segment 2 bases; nucleotides outside the gene matches: 18. The CDR3 bases are TGCAGTGCTTGGCCGCTAGCGGGGGACCCGCACGACCCCTACAATGAGCAGTTCTTC. Protein sequence: CSAWPLAGDPHDPYNEQFF.

This clonotype has a handful of counts. The CDR3 is CASSADGSKETQYF. The CDR3 DNA reads TGCGCCAGCAGCGCGGACGGAAGTAAAGAGACCCAGTACTTC. V usage is TRBV5-1 and J usage is TRBJ2-5; D is unresolved. The CDR3 has 14 residues. Germline assignment: CDR1 SGHRS and CDR2 YFSETQ. V was cut by 4 bases and J by 3 bases, with 13 bases left in between.

The chain recombines TRBV11-2 with TRBJ2-3; D might be TRBD2 (6 bases). Germline assignment: CDR1 SGHAT and CDR2 FQNNGV. The germline V and J ends were trimmed by 1 base and 9 bases, with 20 bases remaining between them. This CDR3 comprises 16 residues. This CDR3 is CASSLVPGPPGGTQYF. The CDR3 nucleotides are TGTGCCAGCAGCTTAGTCCCGGGGCCGCCCGGAGGGACGCAGTATTTT.

Regarding this clonotype: A much larger clonotype is one base distant, so this may be a read error. The V gene is TRBV10-3, the J gene TRBJ2-6; D might be TRBD1 or TRBD2, each matching 5 bases. The CDR3 totals 15 residues. V dropped 7 bases and J dropped 0 bases, with 10 bases sitting between them. Per germline, CDR1 ENHRY and CDR2 SYGVKD. In nucleotides, the CDR3 is TGTGCCATCAATGGGGACGGCTCTGGGGCCAACGTCCTGACTTTC. It codes for CAINGDGSGANVLTF.

This rearrangement joins TRBV7-2 to TRBJ2-1, with 9 nucleotides matching TRBD2. CDR3 length: 16 amino acids. CDR1 is SGHTA, CDR2 FQGNSA, per germline. V gave up 4 bases and J gave up 1 base; unmatched junction bases: 5. Written as DNA, the CDR3 is TGTGCCAGCAGCTCGGCTAGCGGGGATTCCTACAATGAGCAGTTCTTC. This gives the protein CASSSASGDSYNEQFF.

In its sample, this clonotype was seen many times. J is TRBJ2-1 and V is TRBV4-3; either TRBD1 or TRBD2 may supply D (6 bases each). V lost 1 base to trimming and J lost 4 bases, with 14 bases between them. The V gene's germline CDR1 is LGHNA and CDR2 YSLEER. This CDR3 has 16 amino acids. The CDR3 sequence: CASSQGRQGTYNEQFF. In nucleotides, the CDR3 is TGCGCCAGCAGCCAAGGAAGGCAGGGGACTTACAATGAGCAGTTCTTC.

The chain combines TRBV20-1 with TRBJ2-1; D is uncertain. There are 11 residues in the CDR3. The germline V gene has CDR1 DFQATT and CDR2 SNEGSKA (reference sequence). The V and J ends lost 7 bases and 7 bases respectively, with 11 bases between them. The chain's CDR3 is CSVRIWNEQFF. The CDR3 bases are TGCAGTGTACGAATCTGGAATGAGCAGTTCTTC.

This clonotype was observed a handful of times. The chain recombines TRBV5-1 with TRBJ1-1, with D perhaps TRBD1 (6 bases). This CDR3 region has 14 residues. V was shortened by 0 bases and J by 1 base, with 7 bases between the two germline ends. Looked up from germline, CDR1 is SGHRS and CDR2 is YFSETQ. This CDR3 is CASSLVGQNTEAFF. The CDR3 nucleotides are TGCGCCAGCAGCTTGGTGGGACAGAACACTGAAGCTTTCTTT.

Details on this clonotype: Mismatch with germline at one junction end may stem from a read error. V usage is TRBV2 and J usage is TRBJ1-2, with D perhaps TRBD1 (5 bases). This CDR3 spans 12 amino acids. CDR1 and CDR2 from the germline V gene are SNHLY and FYNNEI. The CDR3 region has the DNA TGTTCCAGCAGTGAATTCAGGGTTGGCTACACCTTC. Its protein product is CSSSEFRVGYTF.

The gene calls are TRBV4-3 and TRBJ2-1; D gene uncertain. V was clipped by 4 bases and J by 15 bases, with 25 bases between them. The CDR3 totals 15 residues. Germline V gene sequence: CDR1 LGHNA, CDR2 YSLEER. Here the CDR3 reads CASSLPDWTPRYGFF. The CDR3 region has the DNA TGCGCCAGCAGCCTCCCGGATTGGACCCCACGATATGGGTTCTTC.

The chain links TRBV4-2 to TRBJ2-3; 8 positions agree with TRBD2. The CDR3 is 17 residues long. The V and J ends lost 0 bases and 7 bases, in that order; junction bases with no gene match: 12. The germline CDR1 and CDR2 sequences are LGHNA and YNFKEQ. The CDR3 reads CASSQETSAFQRYTQYF. For the CDR3, the DNA is TGTGCCAGCAGCCAAGAGACTAGCGCTTTCCAAAGGTATACGCAGTATTTT.

The chain carries TRBV27 and TRBJ1-4, with a possible D match to TRBD1 (5 bases). The CDR3 is 16 residues long. V lost 1 base to trimming and J lost 0 bases, with 9 bases between them. Per the germline V gene, CDR1 is MNHEY and CDR2 is SMNVEV (reference sequence). As DNA, the CDR3 is TGTGCCAGCAGTTTATGGGGACTTGCAACTAATGAAAAACTGTTTTTT. Amino acid sequence: CASSLWGLATNEKLFF. Based on the CDR3 plus reference TRBV27 and TRBJ1-4, the full variable domain is EAQVTQNPRYLITVTGKKLTVTCSQNMNHEYMSWYRQDPGLGLRQIYYSMNVEVTDKGDVPEGYKVSRKEKRNFPLILESPSPNQTSLYFCASSLWGLATNEKLFFGSGTQLSVL.

The chain links TRBV20-1 to TRBJ1-2; D gene ambiguous. The CDR3 totals 14 residues. V was clipped by 5 bases and J by 0 bases, with 13 bases between them. In germline, CDR1 is DFQATT, CDR2 SNEGSKA (reference sequence). CDR3 loop: CSALPSRANYGYTF. CDR3 DNA: TGCAGTGCTTTACCCAGCCGGGCTAACTATGGCTACACCTTC.

The V gene is TRBV7-3, the J gene TRBJ2-3; 7 bases align to TRBD2. The V segment lost 1 base and the J segment 4 bases; nucleotides outside the gene matches: 5. The CDR3 totals 15 residues. Germline values: CDR1 SGHTA, CDR2 FQGTGA. The CDR3 sequence is CASSLSLAASDTQYF. CDR3 nucleotide sequence: TGTGCCAGCAGCTTAAGCCTAGCGGCCTCAGATACGCAGTATTTT.

In its sample, this clonotype was seen a few times. The V gene is TRBV7-2, the J gene TRBJ2-7; a possible D gene is TRBD1 (5 bases). In germline, CDR1 is SGHTA, CDR2 FQGNSA. With 4 bases removed from V and 3 bases from J, the gap between germline ends came to 13 bases. This CDR3 is 14 amino acids long. The CDR3 sequence is CASSSPNQGYEQYF. Written as DNA, the CDR3 is TGTGCCAGCAGCTCCCCTAATCAGGGCTACGAGCAGTACTTC. The full variable domain, with the rest looked up from reference TRBV7-2 and TRBJ2-7, is GAGVSQSPSNKVTEKGKDVELRCDPISGHTALYWYRQSLGQGLEFLIYFQGNSAPDKSGLPSDRFSAERTGGSVSTLTIQRTQQEDSAVYLCASSSPNQGYEQYFGPGTRLTVT.

V is TRBV6-6 and J is TRBJ2-3, with 10 bases lining up with TRBD1. The CDR3 runs to 17 residues. Germline V lookup: CDR1 MNHNY, CDR2 SVGAGI (reference sequence). The ends lost 6 bases at V and 9 bases at J; junction bases unmatched: 18. CDR3 bases: TGTGCCAGCAGCGCTCCTCCGGGACAGGGGTATTCGGCGACGCAGTATTTT. Residues: CASSAPPGQGYSATQYF.

This sequence joins TRBV4-3 and TRBJ1-4; maybe TRBD1 (6 bases). The CDR3 covers 17 residues. Looked up from germline, CDR1 is LGHNA and CDR2 is YSLEER. The V and J ends lost 3 bases and 8 bases respectively, with 22 bases between them. This chain's CDR3 is CASSQDPGGGGREKLFF. The DNA of the CDR3 is TGCGCCAGCAGCCAGGATCCAGGCGGAGGGGGAAGAGAAAAACTGTTTTTT.

This clonotype was detected only a few times. The chain joins TRBV20-1 to TRBJ2-5, with 9 bases lining up with TRBD2. Unmatched junction bases numbered 8, after V lost 3 bases and J lost 0 bases. Germline V lookup: CDR1 DFQATT, CDR2 SNEGSKA (reference sequence). The CDR3 has 16 residues. In DNA, the CDR3 is TGCAGTGCTAGTGTTAGCGGGGGATCCAACCAAGAGACCCAGTACTTC. It is translated as CSASVSGGSNQETQYF.

This clonotype has just a few counts. The chain employs TRBV10-3 and TRBJ2-1; 10 bases are shared with TRBD2. This CDR3 has 13 amino acids. Germline CDR1 reads ENHRY; CDR2 reads SYGVKD. V trimming: 4 bases; J trimming: 8 bases; junction bases outside the gene matches: 2. For the CDR3, the DNA is TGTGCCATCAGTGTAACTAGCGGGGATGAGCAGTTCTTC. Translating it yields CAISVTSGDEQFF.

The rearrangement links TRBV28 to TRBJ1-2, with 7 bases lining up with TRBD1. The V gene end was trimmed by 5 bases and the J gene end by 4 bases; junction bases not matched to a gene: 7. Germline CDR1 is MDHEN and CDR2 is SYDVKM. The length of the CDR3 is 14 residues. This chain's CDR3 is CASSPDRVIYGYTF. As DNA, the CDR3 is TGTGCCAGCAGTCCCGACAGGGTGATCTATGGCTACACCTTC.

The gene calls are TRBV6-2 or TRBV6-3 and TRBJ2-7; perhaps TRBD2 as D (6 bases). CDR3 size: 15 residues. V was shortened by 2 bases and J by 1 base, with 12 bases between the two germline ends. From germline, CDR1 is MNHEY and CDR2 SVGEGT. This chain's CDR3 is CASSYASGLSYEQYF. CDR3 sequence (DNA): TGTGCCAGCAGTTACGCGAGCGGGCTTTCCTACGAGCAGTACTTC.

This clonotype appeared a few times. This sequence joins TRBV20-1 and TRBJ2-1; 9 bases match TRBD2. From germline, CDR1 is DFQATT and CDR2 SNEGSKA (reference sequence). The CDR3 spans 15 residues. J gave up 4 bases and V 2 bases, and 6 bases lay outside the gene matches. CDR3 region: CSARPIAGVYNEQFF. The DNA for the CDR3 is TGCAGTGCTAGACCAATAGCGGGGGTATACAATGAGCAGTTCTTC.

This chain joins TRBV7-9 and TRBJ1-6; no reliable D call. CDR3 length: 14 amino acids. Germline V gene lookup returns CDR1 SEHNR and CDR2 FQNEAQ (reference sequence). The germline V and J ends were trimmed by 2 bases and 5 bases, with 7 bases remaining between them. The CDR3 nucleotides read TGTGCCAGCAGCTTACGGGATAATAATTCACCCCTCCACTTT. This gives the protein CASSLRDNNSPLHF.

The V gene is TRBV3-1, the J gene TRBJ2-5; tentative D call: TRBD1 (5 bases). Germline V gene sequence: CDR1 LGHDT, CDR2 YNNKEL (reference sequence). Trimming stripped 0 bases from V and 1 base from J, with 9 bases between. The CDR3 runs 15 residues. The CDR3 bases are TGTGCCAGCAGCCAAGAGGGGCCTTTCCAAGAGACCCAGTACTTC. Its translation: CASSQEGPFQETQYF.

This clonotype is a singleton in its sample. This chain uses TRBV6-6 with TRBJ1-4, with TRBD1 identical over 7 bases. The CDR3 has 15 amino acids. Germline loops: CDR1 MNHNY, CDR2 SVGAGI (reference sequence). V lost 6 bases and J lost 7; bases outside the gene matches: 11. The CDR3: CASSLTRQGSEKLFF. CDR3 DNA sequence: TGTGCCAGCAGCCTTACTCGACAGGGTTCTGAAAAACTGTTTTTT.